These 25 T cell receptor beta chains originate from one sample sequenced in a study of OX40 agonist ivuxolimab in advanced cancers. Measured with immunoSEQ multiplex PCR; TCRdb has only the in-frame clones, and not every one. The sample lists 30,000 to 40,000 clones, 80% to 95% occurring once. Source: CD4+ or CD8+ T cells sorted from blood, taken in a trial of the OX40 agonist ivuxolimab. The receptor source for this set is an adult with an advanced solid tumor such as melanoma, head and neck, liver or kidney cancer.

The V and J genes are TRBV7-8 and TRBJ1-1, with D perhaps TRBD1 (6 bases). The CDR3 totals 15 residues. V lost 5 bases and J 2 bases, leaving 15 bases between the germline ends. Germline values: CDR1 SGHVS, CDR2 FQNEAQ. In DNA form, the CDR3 reads TGTGCCAGCAGCGTTACAGGGTGGGGTAACACTGAAGCTTTCTTT. Translating it yields CASSVTGWGNTEAFF.

V gene TRBV6-1 combines with J gene TRBJ1-1; 8 positions match TRBD1. After removal of 3 bases from V and 1 base from J, the junction contained 4 bases not matched to a gene. This CDR3 has 15 residues. Germline values: CDR1 MNHNS, CDR2 SASEGT. Here the CDR3 DNA reads TGTGCCAGCAGTGACTCGGGACAGGAGAACACTGAAGCTTTCTTT. This encodes CASSDSGQENTEAFF.

The rearrangement uses TRBV5-2 and TRBJ1-2. TRBV5-2 is a pseudogene locus. CDR3 length equals 14 residues. CDR3 nucleotides: TGTGCCAGCAATTCAGACCGAAAGACCTATGGCTACACCTTC. Translating gives CASNSDRKTYGYTF.

This clone was seen just once. The gene calls are TRBV5-1 and TRBJ1-2; 7 positions match TRBD1. This CDR3 has 13 residues. V shed 2 bases, J shed 3 bases, and the junction held 1 base outside the gene matches. Germline V CDR1 and CDR2: SGHRS, YFSETQ. The CDR3 nucleotides read TGCGCCAGCAGCTTAACAGGGGACTATGGCTACACCTTC. Protein: CASSLTGDYGYTF.

This chain connects TRBV28 to TRBJ2-2; D might be TRBD1 (6 bases). CDR3 length: 15 residues. Germline V gene lookup returns CDR1 MDHEN and CDR2 SYDVKM. V was clipped by 5 bases and J by 1 base, with 11 bases between them. CDR3 loop: CASSAWGQNTGELFF. The CDR3 region has the DNA TGTGCCAGCAGTGCCTGGGGGCAGAACACCGGGGAGCTGTTTTTT.

The genes are TRBV7-9 and TRBJ1-1; the D gene is possibly TRBD1 (6 bases). The CDR3 contains 13 residues. Germline CDR1 is SEHNR and CDR2 is FQNEAQ (reference sequence). The V end lost 2 bases, the J end lost 5 bases, and 9 bases lay between the germline ends. The CDR3 region is CASSLQQGTEAFF. The CDR3 DNA sequence: TGTGCCAGCAGCTTACAACAGGGTACTGAAGCTTTCTTT.

V is TRBV6-1 and J is TRBJ1-2; TRBD1 might be the D (6 bases). Per germline, CDR1 MNHNS and CDR2 SASEGT. Trimming took off 1 base at V and 3 bases at J, with 12 bases between the two ends. The CDR3 is made up of 15 amino acids. The CDR3 reads CASSEGLNRDYGYTF. The CDR3 DNA follows: TGTGCCAGCAGTGAAGGCCTCAACAGGGACTATGGCTACACCTTC.

This chain joins TRBV5-1 and TRBJ2-7; no reliable D call. Germline CDR1 is SGHRS and CDR2 is YFSETQ. V dropped 2 bases and J dropped 7 bases, with 13 bases sitting between them. CDR3 length: 13 residues. The CDR3 sequence is CASSFHTDREQYF. The CDR3 DNA reads TGCGCCAGCAGCTTCCATACTGACCGGGAGCAGTACTTC.

This chain connects TRBV10-3 to TRBJ2-1; the D is unclear. This CDR3 is 16 amino acids long. The V and J ends lost 3 bases and 2 bases respectively, with 14 bases between them. The germline V gene encodes CDR1 ENHRY and CDR2 SYGVKD. The CDR3 DNA reads TGTGCCATCAGTGACCCCACAGCTGCCCCCTACAATGAGCAGTTCTTC. Translation: CAISDPTAAPYNEQFF.

V is TRBV10-3 and J is TRBJ2-2; the D is unclear. The CDR3 loop spans 16 amino acids. Germline lookup yields CDR1 ENHRY and CDR2 SYGVKD. V lost 1 base and J 2 bases, leaving 11 bases between the germline ends. CDR3 region: CAISEFGSVNTGELFF. The CDR3 coding sequence is TGTGCCATCAGTGAGTTCGGGTCAGTTAACACCGGGGAGCTGTTTTTT.

The V and J genes are TRBV30 and TRBJ2-7; 8 nucleotides line up with TRBD1. This CDR3 comprises 15 residues. The germline CDR1 and CDR2 sequences are GTSNPN and SVGIG (reference sequence). With V trimmed by 2 bases and J by 2 bases, 8 bases remained unmatched. The CDR3 DNA sequence: TGTGCCTGGAGTTCGGACAGGGAAGGAACCTACGAGCAGTACTTC. Amino acid sequence: CAWSSDREGTYEQYF.

This chain uses TRBV29-1 with TRBJ2-5; 10 bases line up with TRBD1. Trimming cost V 7 bases and J 5 bases; bases outside gene matches: 7. CDR3 size: 13 residues. Germline V lookup: CDR1 SQVTM, CDR2 ANQGSEA. The chain's CDR3 is CSGRDRGWETQYF. Here the CDR3 DNA reads TGCAGCGGCCGGGACAGGGGCTGGGAGACCCAGTACTTC. The complete variable domain, with remaining parts taken from reference TRBV29-1 and TRBJ2-5, reads SAVISQKPSRDICQRGTSLTIQCQVDSQVTMMFWYRQQPGQSLTLIATANQGSEATYESGFVIDKFPISRPNLTFSTLTVSNMSPEDSSIYLCSGRDRGWETQYFGPGTRLLVL.

The V call is TRBV18, the J call TRBJ2-5; D gene ambiguous. The V gene lost 0 bases and the J gene lost 3 bases, with 8 bases spanning the gap. The CDR3 is made up of 14 amino acids. CDR1 KGHSH and CDR2 LQKENI come from the germline V gene. The CDR3: CASSPPNREETQYF. The CDR3 DNA reads TGTGCCAGCTCACCACCGAACAGAGAAGAGACCCAGTACTTC. Based on the CDR3 plus reference TRBV18 and TRBJ2-5, the full variable domain is NAGVMQNPRHLVRRRGQEARLRCSPMKGHSHVYWYRQLPEEGLKFMVYLQKENIIDESGMPKERFSAEFPKEGPSILRIQQVVRGDSAAYFCASSPPNREETQYFGPGTRLLVL.

This clone was seen just once. CDR3 coding DNA: TGTGCCAGCAGTATCCTCACAGCGTGGGGCTTCAATCAGCCCCAGCATTTT. Translated, it gives CASSILTAWGFNQPQHF. The J gene is TRBJ1-5, the V gene TRBV28; D is perhaps TRBD1 (5 bases). The CDR3 covers 17 residues. V was clipped by 5 bases and J by 3 bases, with 20 bases between them. Germline values: CDR1 MDHEN, CDR2 SYDVKM.

V usage is TRBV28 and J usage is TRBJ1-2; TRBD1 agrees at 9 bases. V lost 2 bases, J lost 2 bases, and 9 bases stayed unmatched. Germline CDR1 is MDHEN and CDR2 is SYDVKM. The CDR3 extends over 17 amino acids. CDR3 sequence (DNA): TGTGCCAGCAGTTTACCGGGGACAGGGCTATCGAACTATGGCTACACCTTC. The encoded protein is CASSLPGTGLSNYGYTF.

The V call is TRBV5-3, the J call TRBJ1-4; no clear D gene. TRBV5-3 qualifies as an ORF whose function is uncertain. This CDR3 region has 15 residues. V dropped 0 bases and J dropped 8 bases, with 14 bases sitting between them. CDR3 sequence (DNA): TGTGCCAGAAGCTTGGCGCCGCGTTGGGGAGAAAAACTGTTTTTT. Encoded protein: CARSLAPRWGEKLFF.

The V and J genes are TRBV6-1 and TRBJ1-1; tentatively, D is TRBD1 (5 bases). The V end was cut by 4 bases, the J end by 1 base, with 7 bases between. CDR1 is MNHNS, CDR2 SASEGT, per germline. The CDR3 contains 13 residues. The CDR3: CASSVDKNTEAFF. The CDR3 DNA reads as TGTGCCAGCAGTGTGGACAAGAACACTGAAGCTTTCTTT.

The chain is built from TRBV5-4 and TRBJ2-5; D remains unclear. CDR3 length: 14 amino acids. V lost 0 bases to trimming and J lost 2 bases, with 8 bases between them. Germline V CDR1 and CDR2: SGHNT, YYREEE (reference sequence). Here the CDR3 DNA reads TGTGCCAGCAGCTTGGGTCTAGGACAAGAGACCCAGTACTTC. This encodes CASSLGLGQETQYF.

The chain is built from TRBV19 and TRBJ2-7, with TRBD2 matching over 7 bases. This CDR3 region has 13 residues. Germline CDR1 reads LNHDA; CDR2 reads SQIVND (reference sequence). V shed 4 bases and J 5 bases; nucleotides not matched to a gene: 5. The CDR3 loop is CASSSQRDDEQYF. The DNA for the CDR3 is TGTGCCAGTAGTAGCCAGCGGGACGACGAGCAGTACTTC. The full variable domain, rest sourced from reference TRBV19 and TRBJ2-7, is DGGITQSPKYLFRKEGQNVTLSCEQNLNHDAMYWYRQDPGQGLRLIYYSQIVNDFQKGDIAEGYSVSREKKESFPLTVTSAQKNPTAFYLCASSSQRDDEQYFGPGTRLTVT.

The table lists this clone with a few counts. This chain links TRBV9 with TRBJ1-6; D is unresolved. The germline gives CDR1 SGDLS, CDR2 YYNGEE. The CDR3 has 14 residues. Trimming cost V 4 bases and J 10 bases, with 15 bases left between them. CDR3 amino acids: CASSPISAGSPLHF. The CDR3 coding sequence is TGTGCCAGCAGCCCAATTTCGGCGGGGTCACCCCTCCACTTT.

V is TRBV5-4 and J is TRBJ2-5; D is perhaps TRBD2 (6 bases). Germline V gene sequence: CDR1 SGHNT, CDR2 YYREEE (reference sequence). V was cut by 3 bases and J by 2 bases, with 11 bases left in between. The CDR3 is made up of 14 amino acids. This CDR3 is CASSWGLDQETQYF. In DNA form, the CDR3 reads TGTGCCAGCAGCTGGGGACTCGATCAAGAGACCCAGTACTTC.

This chain joins TRBV7-2 and TRBJ2-1; 9 bases fit TRBD1. This CDR3 comprises 14 residues. Trimming at V came to 7 bases and at J to 7 bases, leaving 8 bases not matched to a gene. Germline values: CDR1 SGHTA, CDR2 FQGNSA. The CDR3 coding sequence is TGTGCCAGCAAATTCGCGACAGGGGGAAATGAGCAGTTCTTC. It yields the protein CASKFATGGNEQFF.

The chain combines TRBV2 with TRBJ2-7, with D unclear. With 5 bases removed from V and 0 bases from J, the gap between germline ends came to 11 bases. The germline V gene has CDR1 SNHLY and CDR2 FYNNEI. This CDR3 region has 14 residues. The CDR3 sequence: CASSPSASSYEQYF. CDR3 in DNA: TGTGCCAGCAGTCCCTCCGCGAGCTCCTACGAGCAGTACTTC.

J is TRBJ2-3 and V is TRBV4-3; tentative D call: TRBD2 (6 bases). Germline V gene data show CDR1 as LGHNA and CDR2 as YSLEER. V lost 0 bases, J lost 2 bases, and 12 bases lay in between. CDR3 length equals 16 residues. CDR3 DNA: TGCGCCAGCAGCCAAGATTTCGGGAGCGACACAGATACGCAGTATTTT. The encoded protein is CASSQDFGSDTDTQYF.

The CDR3 coding sequence is TGTGCCAGCGGCATGGGGGTCCAAGAGACCCAGTACTTC. It is translated as CASGMGVQETQYF. The rearrangement joins TRBV7-9 to TRBJ2-5, with D perhaps assigned TRBD1 or TRBD2 (5 bases each). Trimming removed 8 bases at V and 1 base at J, with 11 bases between. From germline, CDR1 is SEHNR and CDR2 FQNEAQ (reference sequence). The length of the CDR3 is 13 residues. The full variable domain, rest sourced from reference TRBV7-9 and TRBJ2-5, is DTGVSQNPRHKITKRGQNVTFRCDPISEHNRLYWYRQTLGQGPEFLTYFQNEAQLEKSRLLSDRFSAERPKGSFSTLEIQRTEQGDSAMYLCASGMGVQETQYFGPGTRLLVL.